The clone carrying this T cell receptor (beta chain) was counted once. This entry comes from a study of blood T cell repertoires in COVID-19. Study-wide background: Samples of COVID-19 (acute and convalescent) were obtained from the United States, Italy and Spain. PBMCs, B-cell-depleted T cells, or T cells were the source of the cDNA or gDNA that made up the material.

The CDR3 contains 16 residues. V lost 1 base and J lost 1, with 10 bases in between. Germline V lookup: CDR1 MNHNS, CDR2 SASEGT. Per the original methods: Amplifying reference gene primers gave estimates of nucleated cell counts. Some clones are missing from TCRdb's copy, which holds only in-frame ones; the method was immunoSEQ multiplex PCR. The V and J calls and clone size come from that table; D and trimming were worked out from the DNA. The sample holds 100,000 to 150,000 clones, around 84% seen once. The receptor's source is a woman of 80 years or more with acute or convalescent COVID-19. Source material: peripheral blood. The chain joins TRBV6-1 to TRBJ2-2, with D maybe TRBD1 (5 bases). The CDR3 bases are TGTGCCAGCAGTGAAGGGGGCTTCCTGAACACCGGGGAGCTGTTTTTT. Its translation is CASSEGGFLNTGELFF.